This T cell receptor beta chain was retrieved from a study of T cells after yellow fever vaccination. Across the whole study: SMART-Seq v4 Ultra Low Input prepared the low-cell-number fractions.

Per the germline V gene, CDR1 is SGHKS and CDR2 is YYEKEE (reference sequence). V dropped 0 bases and J dropped 0; count of bases not matched to a gene: 5. The CDR3 length is 17 residues. The 5'RACE template-switching step produced TCR cDNA and added a universal primer site and UMIs. TCRdb recomputed calls from the 5' RACE reads with MiXCR, one row per CDR3 protein. The sample has about 360,000 distinct CDR3 sequences; around 6.5% are singletons. This clonotype was counted many times. The sequenced sample was PBMCs, obtained 5 days after the yellow fever booster vaccination. The rearrangement uses TRBV5-5 and TRBJ2-1; 8 bases are shared with TRBD2. The source is a man younger than 40 who received the YFV17D yellow fever vaccine. The CDR3 is CASSLVPSGSSYNEQFF. CDR3 DNA: TGTGCCAGCAGCTTGGTCCCCAGCGGGAGCTCCTACAATGAGCAGTTCTTC.